This T cell receptor (beta chain) stems from a study of T-cell reconstitution after alpha-beta-depleted transplantation in children (TCRdb year 2016). For context, the study as a whole: T-cell immune reconstitution after TCRalphabeta/CD19-depleted allogeneic hematopoietic cell transplantation in children was quantitatively tracked in the study by means of TCR repertoire profiling.

Library preparation used PCR. Sequencing was carried out with an Illumina HiSeq 2500. TCR library preparation used molecular barcoding, with unique molecular identifiers applied to normalize quantification of the TCRbeta repertoire. In-frame beta chains were kept once TCRdb had trimmed the public reads at Q25 with fastp and called clones with MiXCR. Records with the same CDR3 protein are collapsed into one entry carrying the most frequent genes and DNA. In all, the sample holds 450,000 to 600,000 distinct CDR3 sequences, and around a third of those were seen once. The ten largest make up 2% to 3% of the sample. This clonotype was detected a few times. Its target antigen remains unknown. Base quality data are lacking; no much larger clone is found one base away. Spanning cysteine to phenylalanine, the CDR3 consists of 16 amino acids. The entry retains the CDR3 DNA only, 48 bases that are in frame from base 1. The V and J ends are trimmed by 1 base and 5 bases, leaving 15 bases between them. From the germline V gene, CDR1 is SGHTA and CDR2 is FQGNSA.

The sequences come from PBMCs from the stem cell graft donor, collected from the stem cell graft. The chain is encoded by TRBV7-2 joined to TRBJ2-1, and TRBD2 may be the D gene, going by 5 matching bases. The sequence derives from a human donor who donated a stem cell graft to a child with aplastic anemia. The DNA reads as follows: TGTGCCAGCAGCTTAGTCCTGTTCGGGAACAACAATGAGCAGTTCTTC. Its protein reads: CASSLVLFGNNNEQFF.